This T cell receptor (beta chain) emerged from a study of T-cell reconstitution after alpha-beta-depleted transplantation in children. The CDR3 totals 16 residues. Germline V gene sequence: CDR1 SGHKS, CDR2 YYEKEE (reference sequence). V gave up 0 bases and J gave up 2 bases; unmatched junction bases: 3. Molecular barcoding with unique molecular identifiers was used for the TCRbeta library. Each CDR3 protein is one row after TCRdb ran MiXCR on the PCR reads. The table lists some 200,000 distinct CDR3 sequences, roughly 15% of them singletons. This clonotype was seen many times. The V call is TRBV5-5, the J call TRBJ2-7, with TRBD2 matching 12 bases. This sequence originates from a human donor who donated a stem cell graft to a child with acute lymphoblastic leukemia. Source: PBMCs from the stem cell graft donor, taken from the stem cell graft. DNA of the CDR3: TGTGCCAGCAGCTTGGGACTAGCGGGAGTTACCTACGAGCAGTACTTC. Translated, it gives CASSLGLAGVTYEQYF.